This TCR beta chain comes out of a study of blood T cell repertoires in COVID-19. Across the whole study: COVID-19 samples from acute and convalescent phases originated in the United States, Italy and Spain. Sample material is recorded as cDNA or gDNA derived from T cells, B-cell-depleted T cells, or PBMCs.

Per the original methods: Nucleated cell number was recorded as an estimate derived from reference gene primer amplification. Libraries were prepared by immunoSEQ multiplex PCR; TCRdb keeps only in-frame clonotypes and omits some of them. The DNA gave D and trimming, while V, J and clone size come from that table. Among some 150,000 clones listed, about 89% were seen once. As to this clone: Germline is not matched at one junction end, which may reflect a read error.

Germline CDR1 is SGHDT and CDR2 is YYEEEE. CDR3 length: 12 residues. The V gene is TRBV5-6, the J gene TRBJ2-2; the D gene is possibly TRBD1 (6 bases). Sequences were obtained from peripheral blood. This receptor was identified in a man aged 45-65 years with acute or convalescent COVID-19. CDR3 bases: TGTGCCAGCAGCGGGGGCCCCGGGGAGTTGTTTTTT. It specifies CASSGGPGELFF.